A single sample is the source of the 7 T cell receptor beta chains below, sequenced in a study of CD8 T cells in ankylosing spondylitis. Via MiXCR, TCRdb re-called the 5' RACE reads, giving one row per CDR3 protein. The table has 150,000 to 200,000 distinct CDR3 sequences, 18% seen once; the top ten hold 4.3%. The specimen was blood, either unsorted or a sorted T cell fraction (not recorded which). All receptors derive from a male donor aged 5 to 29 with ankylosing spondylitis or in good health (not recorded which).

This clonotype was observed at least ten times. The rearrangement joins TRBV10-3 to TRBJ1-2, with D hard to call. Germline V gives CDR1 ENHRY, CDR2 SYGVKD. This CDR3 comprises 11 residues. V lost 1 base to trimming and J lost 7 bases, with 4 bases between them. Here the CDR3 reads CAISELSGYTF. CDR3 coding DNA: TGTGCCATCAGTGAGTTGAGTGGCTACACCTTC.

This clonotype was counted ten times or more. V usage is TRBV19 and J usage is TRBJ2-2; D may be TRBD1 (5 bases). The CDR3 has 15 residues. V lost 4 bases and J lost 4, with 13 bases in between. Per the germline V gene, CDR1 is LNHDA and CDR2 is SQIVND (reference sequence). The CDR3 is CASSTDTTVTGELFF. The CDR3 DNA reads TGTGCCAGTAGTACGGACACTACGGTCACCGGGGAGCTGTTTTTT.

The chain is built from TRBV10-1 and TRBJ2-3; D is unclear. The CDR3 is 14 residues long. CDR1 is WNHNN, CDR2 SYGVQD, per germline (reference sequence). Trimming removed 2 bases from V and 2 bases from J, with 8 bases in between. The CDR3 DNA reads TGCGCCAGCAGTGAGAGTGGCGACACAGATACGCAGTATTTT. Amino acids: CASSESGDTDTQYF.

This clonotype was counted a few times. V and J are TRBV19 and TRBJ1-2; D possibly corresponds to TRBD1 (5 bases). Germline V gives CDR1 LNHDA, CDR2 SQIVND (reference sequence). This CDR3 contains 12 residues. V gave up 7 bases and J gave up 5 bases, with 11 bases separating them. The CDR3 DNA reads as TGTGCCAGTACCTCGGGGGGGTATGGCTACACCTTC. Its protein product is CASTSGGYGYTF.

This clonotype has a count of ten or more. The chain joins TRBV20-1 to TRBJ2-3; 11 nucleotides align to TRBD2. Germline V gene data show CDR1 as DFQATT and CDR2 as SNEGSKA (reference sequence). J gave up 7 bases and V 0 bases, and 9 bases lay outside the gene matches. CDR3 size: 16 residues. Here the CDR3 reads CSAREMTSGTLNTQYF. For the CDR3, the DNA is TGCAGTGCTAGAGAGATGACTAGCGGGACTTTAAATACGCAGTATTTT.

This clonotype has a count of ten or more. V and J are TRBV7-6 and TRBJ1-1; 7 nucleotides align to TRBD1. The germline CDR1 and CDR2 sequences are SGHVS and FNYEAQ. The V segment lost 3 bases and the J segment 5 bases; nucleotides outside the gene matches: 15. The CDR3 is made up of 17 amino acids. The CDR3 nucleotides read TGTGCCAGCAGCTTTACTTTCCCAGGGACAGATTTTACTGAAGCTTTCTTT. Its translation is CASSFTFPGTDFTEAFF. The full variable domain, rest sourced from reference TRBV7-6 and TRBJ1-1, is GAGVSQSPRYKVTKRGQDVALRCDPISGHVSLYWYRQALGQGPEFLTYFNYEAQQDKSGLPNDRFSAERPEGSISTLTIQRTEQRDSAMYRCASSFTFPGTDFTEAFFGQGTRLTVV.

This rearrangement joins TRBV28 to TRBJ2-1; D unresolved. Germline CDR1 MDHEN, CDR2 SYDVKM. The CDR3 consists of 9 residues. The CDR3 spells CAWGNEQFF. CDR3 in DNA: TGTGCATGGGGAAATGAGCAGTTCTTC. Filled out from reference TRBV28 and TRBJ2-1, the complete variable domain reads DVKVTQSSRYLVKRTGEKVFLECVQDMDHENMFWYRQDPGLGLRLIYFSYDVKMKEKGDIPEGYSVSREKKERFSLILESASTNQTSMYLCAWGNEQFFGPGTRLTVL.